This TCR beta chain originates from a study of T-cell reconstitution after alpha-beta-depleted transplantation in children. In its sample, this clonotype was seen many times. The authors prepared the TCRbeta library with unique molecular identifiers. TCRdb reprocessed the PCR reads with MiXCR, giving one entry per CDR3 protein. The sample has about 340,000 distinct CDR3 sequences, about 14% seen once. The sequencing here drew on PBMCs, taken from the stem cell graft. The TCR was taken from a human donor who donated a stem cell graft to a child with Fanconi anemia.

The CDR3 DNA sequence: TGTGCCAGCAGTTCTGTGCCGCCGGAGGGAGGTACTGAAGCTTTCTTT. It specifies CASSSVPPEGGTEAFF. The genes are TRBV6-5 and TRBJ1-1; D unclear. V was cut by 4 bases and J by 5 bases, with 20 bases left in between. In germline, CDR1 is MNHEY, CDR2 SVGAGI. There are 16 residues in the CDR3.